These T cell receptor beta chains were read from a single sample in a study of spatial heterogeneity in lung cancer. TCRdb used MiXCR to reprocess the 5' RACE reads, holding one entry per CDR3 protein. The sample has about 8,500 distinct CDR3 sequences; less than 9% are singletons. The starting material was PBMCs, obtained at surgery. Receptors were obtained from a female donor with early-stage non-small cell lung cancer. The CDR3 runs from the conserved cysteine through the conserved F or W. Fields, in order: J gene, V gene, CDR3 protein.

J: TRBJ2-2
V: TRBV7-3
CDR3: CASSSTHTGELFF

J: TRBJ2-3
V: TRBV15
CDR3: CATSRDPGGDTQYF

J: TRBJ1-4
V: TRBV5-5
CDR3: CASSSGRSNGEKLFF

J: TRBJ2-6
V: TRBV19
CDR3: CATPGQGHSGANVLTF

J: TRBJ2-1
V: TRBV29-1
CDR3: CSVVLRNNEQFF

J: TRBJ2-7
V: TRBV12-3/TRBV12-4
CDR3: CASSVRDREEQYF

J: TRBJ2-5
V: TRBV29-1
CDR3: CSVARTPQETQYF

J: TRBJ2-7
V: TRBV6-6
CDR3: CASSLRDYLLDEQYF

J: TRBJ1-6
V: TRBV6-1
CDR3: CASSEAKRAANNSPLHF

J: TRBJ2-2
V: TRBV5-5
CDR3: CASSPRWAGDTGELFF

J: TRBJ1-2
V: TRBV3-1
CDR3: CASSQVDRNGYTF

J: TRBJ2-7
V: TRBV7-9
CDR3: CASSSPGTSATYEQYF

J: TRBJ2-2
V: TRBV19
CDR3: CASRTGPGELFF

J: TRBJ2-2
V: TRBV11-3
CDR3: CASSPTGQGATGELFF

J: TRBJ1-5
V: TRBV23-1
CDR3: CASSQGPGATTNSNQPQHF

J: TRBJ2-1
V: TRBV7-3
CDR3: CASRSGTSGDNEQFF

J: TRBJ2-1
V: TRBV29-1
CDR3: CSVAFSGTIHEQFF

J: TRBJ2-3
V: TRBV5-6
CDR3: CASSLGQGADTQYF

J: TRBJ1-5
V: TRBV7-9
CDR3: CASDLGEGNQPQHF

J: TRBJ2-7
V: TRBV5-1
CDR3: CASSLDGTAVYEQYF

J: TRBJ2-3
V: TRBV29-1
CDR3: CSVATGASTDTQYF

J: TRBJ2-1
V: TRBV7-2
CDR3: CASSLGSSGSYNEQFF

J: TRBJ2-3
V: TRBV12-3/TRBV12-4
CDR3: CASSLMGGAPDTQYF

J: TRBJ2-5
V: TRBV29-1
CDR3: CSVEEGQGTETQYF

J: TRBJ1-2
V: TRBV29-1
CDR3: CSVEDHRETNYGYTF

J: TRBJ1-1
V: TRBV20-1
CDR3: CSASNIGASEAFF

J: TRBJ1-1
V: TRBV27
CDR3: CASSVTGQGNTEAFF

J: TRBJ1-5
V: TRBV9
CDR3: CASSVGLASNQPQHF

J: TRBJ2-2
V: TRBV10-3
CDR3: CAIGRAGGTNTGELFF

J: TRBJ2-5
V: TRBV5-1
CDR3: CASSPRLAGGPGETQYF

J: TRBJ2-3
V: TRBV29-1
CDR3: CSVDRTGGRGDTQYF

J: TRBJ2-1
V: TRBV25-1
CDR3: CASSEYRGGGYNEQFF

J: TRBJ2-7
V: TRBV7-2
CDR3: CASSHSGGRTDAGKTYEQYF

J: TRBJ1-1
V: TRBV11-1
CDR3: CASSLALTTEAFF

J: TRBJ2-6
V: TRBV7-8
CDR3: CASTGQGTGANVLTF

J: TRBJ2-7
V: TRBV20-1
CDR3: CSARDLESGTSGRKPYEQYF

J: TRBJ1-4
V: TRBV7-2
CDR3: CASSYRAVNEKLFF